The present T cell receptor (beta chain) was sequenced within a study of chemoradiotherapy in HPV16-positive cancers. Study details: Candidate HPV-specific T-cell clones and common TCR motifs came from functional assays in two HPV16-positive patients.

Repeated repertoire sampling spanned the course of chemoradiotherapy. Study findings and constraints: The functional HPV-specific definition rests on just a couple of HPV16-positive patients. Better recurrence-free survival went with HPV-responsive T-cell expansion in HPV16-positive patients.

Comments on this clone: Its antigen is not identified.

Assay used: immunoSEQ multiplex PCR; TCRdb lists only in-frame clones, some missing. The table lists over 10,000 clones, roughly nine tenths of them singletons. Germline V lookup: CDR1 SEHNR, CDR2 FQNEAQ (reference sequence). CDR3 length: 14 residues. V lost 5 bases and J 0 bases, leaving 8 bases between the germline ends. The chain carries TRBV7-9 and TRBJ2-1; weak D call: TRBD2 (5 bases). This TCR came from a human donor with HPV-associated anogenital cancer. The material was blood, obtained from a patient who underwent chemoradiotherapy. The chain's CDR3 is CASSPTSSYNEQFF. CDR3 coding DNA: TGTGCCAGCAGCCCTACTAGCTCCTACAATGAGCAGTTCTTC. Drawing the rest from reference TRBV7-9 and TRBJ2-1, the complete variable domain is DTGVSQNPRHKITKRGQNVTFRCDPISEHNRLYWYRQTLGQGPEFLTYFQNEAQLEKSRLLSDRFSAERPKGSFSTLEIQRTEQGDSAMYLCASSPTSSYNEQFFGPGTRLTVL.